Each of the 4 T cell receptor beta chains below was sequenced from the same sample in a study of T cell clonality in common variable immunodeficiency. Antigen specificity for these receptors is unknown. The repertoire was sequenced with immunoSEQ multiplex PCR; TCRdb's copy has only in-frame clones and lacks some. The data show roughly 14,000 clones, with none appearing a single time. General study points: Reportedly, TCR beta sequences from common variable immunodeficiency showed fewer deletions and N-nucleotide insertions.

The specimen sequenced was peripheral blood mononuclear cells. These receptor sequences come from a human donor with common variable immunodeficiency.

This clone turned up a few times. The read finishes 3 residues shy of the CDR3 end, and the germline J gene is used to complete it. The rearrangement joins TRBV7-8 to TRBJ2-7; 9 bases match TRBD2. This CDR3 has 15 amino acids. Germline trimming cut 5 bases from V and 2 bases from J; bases unmatched to any gene: 7. In germline, CDR1 is SGHVS, CDR2 FQNEAQ. The CDR3 loop reads CASSPPGGGAYEQYF. The CDR3 DNA, read in part, is TGTGCCAGCAGCCCCCCTGGCGGGGGGGCCTACGAG.

The sequenced part of the CDR3 DNA is TGTGCCAGCAGCTTAGCAGTGGGCGGGGGTGTCCAAGAGACC. The encoded protein is CASSLAVGGGVQET. The entire CDR3 protein is CASSLAVGGGVQETQYF. The chain combines TRBV7-2 with TRBJ2-5, with 7 bases lining up with TRBD2. The read finishes 3 residues shy of the CDR3 end, and the germline J gene is used to complete it. CDR1 is SGHTA, CDR2 FQGNSA, per germline. The length of the CDR3 is 17 residues. V was clipped by 0 bases and J by 1 base; unmatched bases: 8.

The table lists this clone with a few counts. The observed sequence ends 3 residues before the CDR3 terminus, with the missing tail filled in from the germline J gene. The V gene is TRBV20-1, the J gene TRBJ1-5, with 9 bases aligning to TRBD1. The CDR3 contains 14 residues. The V and J ends lost 6 bases and 3 bases, in that order; junction bases with no gene match: 6. In germline, CDR1 is DFQATT, CDR2 SNEGSKA (reference sequence). Partial CDR3 DNA: TGCAGTGCGGCCCGGGACAGGGCCAATCAGCCC. Encoded protein: CSAARDRANQP. The entire CDR3 protein is CSAARDRANQPQHF.

As to this clone: The DNA ends 3 residues before the CDR3 does, and the rest of the CDR3 is filled in from the germline J gene. The chain employs TRBV18 and TRBJ1-1, with D unresolved. With 3 bases removed from V and 6 bases from J, the gap between germline ends came to 14 bases. This CDR3 comprises 14 residues. Looked up from germline, CDR1 is KGHSH and CDR2 is LQKENI. Here the CDR3 reads CASSPGPLRAEAFF. Incomplete CDR3 DNA: TGTGCCAGCTCACCTGGGCCGCTGAGGGCTGAA.